The following is a T cell receptor beta chain sequence with its context. The protocol was immunoSEQ multiplex PCR, while the TCRdb copy is restricted to in-frame clones and leaves out a portion. This table has about 160,000 clones, 81% appearing once. These data are taken from a study of cytotoxic CD8 clonotypes in ibrutinib-treated CLL. The CDR3 extends over 17 amino acids. The V gene end was trimmed by 0 bases and the J gene end by 5 bases; junction bases not matched to a gene: 9. Germline assignment: CDR1 LGHNA and CDR2 YSLEER. The sequence was obtained from a human donor with chronic lymphocytic leukemia. Sample: PBMCs, taken after 12 months of ibrutinib treatment. The chain joins TRBV4-3 to TRBJ1-2; 10 nucleotides align to TRBD1. CDR3 in amino acids: CASSQDSRQGAVYGYTF. The CDR3 DNA reads as TGCGCCAGCAGCCAAGATTCCCGACAGGGGGCCGTGTATGGCTACACCTTC.